This T cell receptor beta chain comes out of a study of T cell responses to AZD1222 COVID-19 vaccine. Study findings and constraints: Targeting of unmutated variant regions was reportedly seen in nearly half of spike-specific TCRs. White British people made up most donors, females outnumbered males, and clonal diversity was possibly underestimated. Recipients of two AZD1222 doses showed rising Spike-specific TCR breadth and depth.

To note about this clone: The antigen is not known.

The V gene's germline CDR1 is LGHDT and CDR2 YNNKEL (reference sequence). CDR3 length equals 13 residues. The germline V and J ends were trimmed by 3 bases and 2 bases, with 8 bases remaining between them. Repertoires were generated with immunoSEQ multiplex PCR, while TCRdb's copy carries only in-frame clones and drops some. Of tens of thousands of clones listed, around 87% were seen once; the top ten hold 15% to 20%. The sample here was peripheral blood, taken 28 days after the second AZD1222 dose. This clonotype was sampled from an adult who received the AZD1222 COVID-19 vaccine. This chain links TRBV3-1 (or the pseudogene TRBV3-2) with TRBJ2-7, with D maybe TRBD2 (7 bases). The CDR3 spells CASSQGGPYEQYF. CDR3 nucleotide sequence: TGTGCCAGCAGCCAGGGGGGGCCCTACGAGCAGTACTTC.